One sample yielded the 7 T cell receptor beta chains listed below, sequenced in a study of shared T cell receptors in the human thymus. Assay: immunoSEQ multiplex PCR; the TCRdb copy retains only in-frame clones and omits some. The sample lists about 730,000 clones; 80% to 90% were seen once. The same sample was also used in a study of human thymus T cells.

The sample consisted of thymocytes. These receptors originate from a girl less than two years old with a congenital heart defect.

The sample holds one count of this clone. The chain joins TRBV6-5 to TRBJ1-4; D is possibly TRBD1 (5 bases). The germline V and J ends were trimmed by 2 bases and 12 bases, with 22 bases remaining between them. The germline gives CDR1 MNHEY, CDR2 SVGAGI. The CDR3 is made up of 16 amino acids. This chain's CDR3 is CASSYRLRGTRGELFF. In DNA form, the CDR3 reads TGTGCCAGCAGTTACCGTTTGCGGGGGACTCGAGGGGAACTGTTTTTT.

The chain is built from TRBV5-6 and TRBJ2-3, with a weak D call TRBD1 (6 bases). The germline V and J ends were trimmed by 2 bases and 6 bases, with 7 bases remaining between them. Looked up from germline, CDR1 is SGHDT and CDR2 is YYEEEE. The CDR3 covers 12 residues. The CDR3 loop reads CASSFTGDTQYF. The CDR3, as DNA: TGTGCCAGCAGCTTCACAGGGGATACGCAGTATTTT.

The V gene is TRBV4-3, the J gene TRBJ1-5; 10 positions agree with TRBD1. The CDR3 has 15 amino acids. V shed 4 bases, J shed 1 base, and the junction held 1 base outside the gene matches. Germline V CDR1 and CDR2: LGHNA, YSLEER. The DNA for the CDR3 is TGCGCCAGCAGCCGGACAGGGGGGAGCAATCAGCCCCAGCATTTT. This translates into CASSRTGGSNQPQHF.

This clone came up a few times. In nucleotides, the CDR3 is TGCAGGTTAGCATTGGGGCATGGCTACACCTTC. Protein: CRLALGHGYTF. The genes are TRBV20-1 and TRBJ1-2; possible D gene TRBD1, 5 bases. The CDR3 sequence is 11 residues long. CDR1 DFQATT and CDR2 SNEGSKA come from the germline V gene (reference sequence).

This chain joins TRBV5-3 and TRBJ2-7, with TRBD1 matching 8 bases. TRBV5-3 is filed as an ORF, its function uncertain. The V segment lost 5 bases and the J segment 6 bases; nucleotides outside the gene matches: 10. The CDR3 is 14 residues long. The CDR3: CARSQGQGTFEQYF. DNA of the CDR3: TGTGCCAGAAGTCAAGGACAGGGAACTTTCGAGCAGTACTTC.

V usage is TRBV9 and J usage is TRBJ1-2; 7 bases fit TRBD1. V lost 0 bases, J lost 3 bases, and 14 bases stayed unmatched. Germline V gene sequence: CDR1 SGDLS, CDR2 YYNGEE. The CDR3 totals 18 residues. The CDR3 nucleotides are TGTGCCAGCAGCGTAGACCCGACCCACGCAGACAGGGACTATGGCTACACCTTC. It encodes CASSVDPTHADRDYGYTF. Combining the CDR3 with reference TRBV9 and TRBJ1-2 gives the whole variable domain DSGVTQTPKHLITATGQRVTLRCSPRSGDLSVYWYQQSLDQGLQFLIQYYNGEERAKGNILERFSAQQFPDLHSELNLSSLELGDSALYFCASSVDPTHADRDYGYTFGSGTRLTVV.

The chain employs TRBV27 and TRBJ2-3; possible D gene TRBD1, 6 bases. Germline-derived CDR1 and CDR2 are MNHEY and SMNVEV (reference sequence). CDR3 size: 17 residues. V was trimmed by 0 bases and J by 0 bases, leaving 13 bases between them. The CDR3 bases are TGTGCCAGCAGTTTATCGCCCCCCCAGGGGAGCACAGATACGCAGTATTTT. Its protein is CASSLSPPQGSTDTQYF.